What follows are 27 T cell receptor beta chains derived from one specimen sequenced in a study of identical twins. TCRdb used MiXCR to reprocess the 5' RACE reads, holding one entry per CDR3 protein. This repertoire shows approximately 680,000 distinct CDR3 sequences, under 8.5% found once; its top ten account for 1.5% to 2%. The same data also went into a second study, on yellow fever vaccine responses in identical twins.

Sequencing input: PBMCs. Receptors were obtained from a woman aged 18-29 years in good health.

This clonotype was counted only a few times. The chain has TRBV28 and TRBJ2-1, with 8 bases aligning to TRBD1. The V segment lost 3 bases and the J segment 10 bases; nucleotides outside the gene matches: 8. The germline gives CDR1 MDHEN, CDR2 SYDVKM. The length of the CDR3 is 14 residues. The CDR3 loop reads CASSLFQGAREQFF. The CDR3 nucleotides read TGTGCCAGCAGTTTGTTTCAGGGGGCCCGGGAGCAGTTCTTC.

This clonotype was observed many times. The chain joins TRBV12-3 or TRBV12-4 to TRBJ2-3; 9 bases map to TRBD2. The CDR3 spans 15 residues. V trimming: 5 bases; J trimming: 2 bases; junction bases outside the gene matches: 5. CDR3 sequence reads: CASSLRGGDTDTQYF. DNA for the CDR3: TGTGCCAGCAGTCTGCGGGGGGGCGACACAGATACGCAGTATTTT.

This chain links TRBV5-6 with TRBJ2-7; possible D gene TRBD1, 6 bases. This CDR3 is 15 amino acids long. Germline V CDR1 and CDR2: SGHDT, YYEEEE. V lost 3 bases and J lost 5, with 18 bases in between. In nucleotides, the CDR3 is TGTGCCAGCAGCTCGGCAGGCAGGGGCTACAACGAGCAGTACGTC. Its translation: CASSSAGRGYNEQYV.

This clonotype was recorded a few times. The rearrangement uses TRBV2 and TRBJ2-7; 13 bases are a match to TRBD2. Trimming cost V 6 bases and J 4 bases; bases outside gene matches: 12. This CDR3 contains 17 residues. CDR1 is SNHLY, CDR2 FYNNEI, per germline. CDR3 coding DNA: TGTGCCAGCAGCCACGGACTAGCGGGAGAAACATTATACGAGCAGTACTTC. Amino acids: CASSHGLAGETLYEQYF.

This clonotype appeared a few times. The chain is built from TRBV24-1 and TRBJ2-1; 10 bases are shared with TRBD2. J gave up 9 bases and V 3 bases, and 16 bases lay outside the gene matches. The germline V gene encodes CDR1 KGHDR and CDR2 SFDVKD. The CDR3 length is 18 residues. The chain's CDR3 is CATSDAPGTSERRGEQFF. CDR3 bases: TGTGCCACCAGTGATGCACCCGGGACTAGCGAACGCAGGGGTGAGCAGTTCTTC.

The CDR3: CSATGPSSYEQYV. The CDR3 DNA sequence: TGCAGTGCAACCGGGCCATCGTCCTACGAGCAGTACGTC. The gene calls are TRBV20-1 and TRBJ2-7, with D uncertain. The ends were cut back, 6 bases at V and 1 base at J, with 13 bases in the middle. This CDR3 has 13 residues. Germline CDR1 reads DFQATT; CDR2 reads SNEGSKA (reference sequence).

The V and J genes are TRBV12-5 and TRBJ1-1, with 7 bases identical to TRBD1. The junction had 6 bases not matched to a gene; V was cut back by 6 bases and J by 8 bases. CDR3 length equals 12 residues. Germline lookup yields CDR1 LGHNT and CDR2 FRNRAP. This CDR3 is CASGRDRVEAFF. CDR3 sequence (DNA): TGTGCTAGTGGACGCGACAGGGTCGAAGCTTTCTTT.

This clonotype was detected a few times. The chain couples TRBV11-2 to TRBJ1-2, with D unclear. V lost 6 bases to trimming and J lost 3 bases, with 8 bases between them. The germline gives CDR1 SGHAT, CDR2 FQNNGV. The CDR3 runs 12 residues. The CDR3 here is CASRPEDYGYTF. For the CDR3, the DNA is TGTGCCAGCAGACCCGAGGACTATGGCTACACCTTC.

The CDR3 sequence: CASSSPHGTVSYEQYF. CDR3 sequence (DNA): TGTGCCAGCAGTTCCCCCCATGGGACAGTCTCCTACGAGCAGTACTTC. The V and J genes are TRBV28 and TRBJ2-7, with 7 bases aligning to TRBD1. Germline V gives CDR1 MDHEN, CDR2 SYDVKM. The V gene end was trimmed by 4 bases and the J gene end by 0 bases; junction bases not matched to a gene: 9. The CDR3 is made up of 16 amino acids.

The rearrangement links TRBV7-9 to TRBJ2-5; D gene uncertain. The CDR3 covers 16 residues. V was shortened by 1 base and J by 2 bases, with 14 bases between the two germline ends. The germline CDR1 and CDR2 sequences are SEHNR and FQNEAQ (reference sequence). As DNA, the CDR3 is TGTGCCAGCAGCTTAGGAGTCGAATTGAAACAAGAGACCCAGTACTTC. This encodes CASSLGVELKQETQYF.

This clonotype was seen a handful of times. J is TRBJ2-2 and V is TRBV7-9; D is uncertain. The CDR3 is 14 amino acids. V gave up 7 bases and J gave up 0 bases, with 9 bases separating them. Germline V gene lookup returns CDR1 SEHNR and CDR2 FQNEAQ (reference sequence). This CDR3 is CASMGQSNTGELFF. The CDR3 nucleotides read TGTGCCAGCATGGGTCAGTCGAACACCGGGGAGCTGTTTTTT.

The chain has TRBV15 and TRBJ1-2; 7 bases match TRBD1. Germline assignment: CDR1 LNHNV and CDR2 YYDKDF (reference sequence). Unmatched junction bases numbered 16, after V lost 5 bases and J lost 4 bases. This CDR3 spans 17 amino acids. CDR3 nucleotides: TGTGCCACCAGCCCTCGACGGCAGGGGGGGGTGGGCTATGGCTACACCTTC. Amino acid sequence: CATSPRRQGGVGYGYTF. Combining the CDR3 with reference TRBV15 and TRBJ1-2 gives the whole variable domain DAMVIQNPRYQVTQFGKPVTLSCSQTLNHNVMYWYQQKSSQAPKLLFHYYDKDFNNEADTPDNFQSRRPNTSFCFLDIRSPGLGDTAMYLCATSPRRQGGVGYGYTFGSGTRLTVV.

This clonotype appeared a few times. The rearrangement links TRBV5-1 to TRBJ2-2; D unclear. The CDR3 has 16 residues. Trimming removed 1 base from V and 0 bases from J, with 10 bases in between. Germline values: CDR1 SGHRS, CDR2 YFSETQ. CDR3 bases: TGCGCCAGCAGCTTGTCCGCCAGAGCGAACACCGGGGAGCTGTTTTTT. The encoded protein is CASSLSARANTGELFF.

This clonotype was counted ten times or more. The rearrangement links TRBV7-9 to TRBJ2-7; D unresolved. In germline, CDR1 is SEHNR, CDR2 FQNEAQ (reference sequence). V was clipped by 0 bases and J by 4 bases, with 7 bases between them. The CDR3 loop spans 13 amino acids. The CDR3 reads CASSLATEYEQYF. CDR3 DNA sequence: TGTGCCAGCAGCTTAGCTACAGAATACGAGCAGTACTTC. The full variable domain, with the rest looked up from reference TRBV7-9 and TRBJ2-7, is DTGVSQNPRHKITKRGQNVTFRCDPISEHNRLYWYRQTLGQGPEFLTYFQNEAQLEKSRLLSDRFSAERPKGSFSTLEIQRTEQGDSAMYLCASSLATEYEQYFGPGTRLTVT.

This rearrangement joins TRBV7-8 to TRBJ2-1; 8 bases fit TRBD2. Germline V gene sequence: CDR1 SGHVS, CDR2 FQNEAQ. The CDR3 has 16 amino acids. V lost 5 bases, J lost 6 bases, and 12 bases stayed unmatched. The chain's CDR3 is CASSLPQRELINEQFF. The DNA of the CDR3 is TGTGCCAGCAGCCTGCCCCAGCGGGAGTTGATCAATGAGCAGTTCTTC.

The chain employs TRBV7-9 and TRBJ2-5; maybe TRBD2 (5 bases). The V and J ends lost 1 base and 6 bases respectively, with 6 bases between them. This CDR3 is 12 amino acids long. Germline-derived CDR1 and CDR2 are SEHNR and FQNEAQ (reference sequence). In DNA form, the CDR3 reads TGTGCCAGCAGCTTAGGAGGGAAGACCCAGTACTTC. Translation gives CASSLGGKTQYF.

V and J are TRBV7-9 and TRBJ2-2; the D gene is possibly TRBD1 (5 bases). Germline assignment: CDR1 SEHNR and CDR2 FQNEAQ (reference sequence). The CDR3 contains 16 residues. Trimming removed 1 base from V and 6 bases from J, with 15 bases in between. CDR3 DNA sequence: TGTGCCAGCAGCTTAGAGGCGGCAGGGTTCGCCGGGGAGCTGTTTTTT. Protein sequence: CASSLEAAGFAGELFF.

This chain links TRBV29-1 with TRBJ2-3; D not certain. Looked up from germline, CDR1 is SQVTM and CDR2 is ANQGSEA. Trimming removed 1 base at V and 5 bases at J, with 7 bases between. CDR3 length: 12 amino acids. CDR3 amino acids: CSVEGGEDTQYF. The CDR3 nucleotides read TGCAGCGTTGAAGGTGGTGAAGATACGCAGTATTTT.

The chain carries TRBV10-3 and TRBJ2-7; D might be TRBD2 (6 bases). Germline assignment: CDR1 ENHRY and CDR2 SYGVKD. This CDR3 is built from 13 residues. Trimming shortened V by 11 bases and J by 0 bases, and 14 bases separated the two germline ends. This CDR3 is CAGRGDSSYEQYF. Written as DNA, the CDR3 is TGTGCCGGCCGAGGGGACTCCTCCTACGAGCAGTACTTC.

This clonotype was seen many times. The chain has TRBV4-1 and TRBJ1-2; D is perhaps TRBD1 (5 bases). This CDR3 has 14 amino acids. CDR1 is MGHRA and CDR2 is YSYEKL in the germline V gene. Between the trimmed V and J ends, which lost 1 base and 5 bases, there was a span of 11 bases. CDR3 loop: CASSQGQNPYGYTF. The CDR3 DNA sequence: TGCGCCAGCAGCCAAGGACAGAATCCTTATGGCTACACCTTC.

CDR3 in DNA: TGTGCCAGCAGACTCGGGGGGGTCCAGGGTATGGAGCAGTACTTC. It specifies CASRLGGVQGMEQYF. The chain employs TRBV12-3 or TRBV12-4 and TRBJ2-7, with 8 bases that match TRBD2. Unmatched junction bases numbered 14, after V lost 6 bases and J lost 7 bases. The length of the CDR3 is 15 residues.

The sample holds many counts of this clonotype. The V gene is TRBV24-1, the J gene TRBJ2-2; D may be TRBD1 or TRBD2 (5 bases each). Germline V gene data show CDR1 as KGHDR and CDR2 as SFDVKD. The germline V and J ends were trimmed by 10 bases and 6 bases, with 17 bases remaining between them. The CDR3 is 14 residues long. The CDR3 bases are TGTGCCACGGGGGACCCGATGAGCGCCGGGGAGCTGTTTTTT. It yields the protein CATGDPMSAGELFF.

The table lists this clonotype with a few counts. This chain joins TRBV20-1 and TRBJ2-3; a possible D gene is TRBD1 (5 bases). V was shortened by 6 bases and J by 4 bases, with 11 bases between the two germline ends. In germline, CDR1 is DFQATT, CDR2 SNEGSKA (reference sequence). The CDR3 extends over 12 amino acids. This CDR3 is CSASGFPDTQYF. DNA of the CDR3: TGCAGTGCGTCAGGGTTTCCAGATACGCAGTATTTT.

This clonotype was found a few times. This chain joins TRBV12-3 or TRBV12-4 and TRBJ1-1; maybe TRBD1 (6 bases). The CDR3 runs to 13 residues. The ends were cut back, 4 bases at V and 7 bases at J, with 13 bases in the middle. CDR3 sequence (DNA): TGTGCCAGCAGTTCAGGGAGGGGGGTTGAAGCTTTCTTT. It yields the protein CASSSGRGVEAFF.

The genes are TRBV12-3 or TRBV12-4 and TRBJ2-6; a possible D gene is TRBD2 (6 bases). This CDR3 is built from 15 residues. V lost 6 bases to trimming and J lost 4 bases, with 13 bases between them. The CDR3 DNA sequence: TGTGCCAGCAGAAACCGGGAGTCCGGGGCCAACGTCCTGACTTTC. Encoded protein: CASRNRESGANVLTF.

Ten or more counts support this clonotype. The chain uses TRBV20-1 and TRBJ2-1, with D maybe TRBD2 (6 bases). Per germline, CDR1 DFQATT and CDR2 SNEGSKA (reference sequence). The CDR3 length is 16 residues. V was pared by 1 base and J by 7 bases, with 20 bases between. CDR3 region: CSARGVGRLAVNEQFF. Written as DNA, the CDR3 is TGCAGTGCTAGAGGGGTTGGGAGGCTAGCTGTTAATGAGCAGTTCTTC.

The V gene is TRBV12-3 or TRBV12-4, the J gene TRBJ2-3; 15 bases align to TRBD2. The CDR3 totals 15 residues. Trimming removed 3 bases from V and 6 bases from J; junction bases left unmatched: 1. CDR3 in amino acids: CASSFGTSGGDTQYF. In DNA form, the CDR3 reads TGTGCCAGCAGTTTCGGGACTAGCGGGGGGGATACGCAGTATTTT.